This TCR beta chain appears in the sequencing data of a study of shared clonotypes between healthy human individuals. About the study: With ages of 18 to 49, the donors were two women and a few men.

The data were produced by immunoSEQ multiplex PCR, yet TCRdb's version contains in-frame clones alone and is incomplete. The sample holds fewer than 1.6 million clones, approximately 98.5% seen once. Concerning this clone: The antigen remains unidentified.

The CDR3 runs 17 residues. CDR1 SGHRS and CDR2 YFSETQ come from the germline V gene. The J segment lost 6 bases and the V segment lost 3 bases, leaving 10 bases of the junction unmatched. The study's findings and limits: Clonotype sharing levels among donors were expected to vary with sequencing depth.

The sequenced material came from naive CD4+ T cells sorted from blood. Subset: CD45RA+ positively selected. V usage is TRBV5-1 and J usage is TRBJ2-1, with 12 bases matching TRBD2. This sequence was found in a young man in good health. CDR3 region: CASSSQLAGGLGNEQFF. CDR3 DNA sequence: TGCGCCAGCAGCTCGCAACTAGCGGGAGGATTAGGCAATGAGCAGTTCTTC.